One T cell receptor (beta chain) is described in this entry. Which antigen it targets is not known. Per-base qualities were not stored, and no clone one base away is much larger. The method behind the library was the immunoSEQ multiplex PCR assay. Genomic DNA from the sorted T-cell subsets was used to amplify and sequence rearranged TCR beta chain products. The paper's data handling went like this. Shannon entropy and Simpson indices were used to measure how diverse the repertoire of productive TCR beta rearrangements was. Clonal expansion was assessed using the summed frequency of the 100 most abundant productive TCR beta clonotypes among total reads. The TRB repertoires were scored with a self-reactivity index that is based on amino acid usage at CDR3beta positions 6 and 7. Two-way ANOVA was applied to the repertoire analyses, whereas Student t or Mann-Whitney tests were applied to the flow cytometric analyses. In TCRdb, the immuneACCESS table is reduced to in-frame sequences with V and J assigned. These tables do not hold every clone; where another copy was compared, an unresolved V gene accounts for under half, and the others remain unexplained. Clonal size and the V and J genes are those of that table, whereas D and trimming came from the DNA. The sample table shows approximately 35,000 clones, and about three quarters are seen once. The ten largest clones capture 3% to 4% of the sample.

Before genomic DNA was extracted, conventional CD4+ T cells were isolated from blood as CD25-low CD127-high cells. Repertoire analyses used about eight healthy control donors as the comparison group. The sample comes from a study of regulatory and conventional T cells in RAG deficiency (dated by TCRdb to between 2016 and 2019). Some background on the complete study: The study used high-throughput TCR beta sequencing to compare repertoire diversity and composition of Treg, conventional CD4+ and CD8+ T cells between RAG-deficient patients and healthy controls.

What the work shows at the level of the full study, not this receptor alone: Compared with controls, Omenn syndrome and CID/AS patients had 80 to 100-fold fewer unique TCR beta sequences in Treg cells, but only approximately 10-fold fewer in the other subsets. Shorter CDR3 lengths were found in all patient T-cell subsets, and >85% Treg-Tconv repertoire overlap at nucleotide and amino acid level was observed in Omenn syndrome patients. Markedly lower Shannon entropy and higher Simpson indices were observed in RAG-deficient patients than in control T-cell subpopulations. Some T-cell subset analyses were not performed for some subjects. In Omenn syndrome patients, sorted CD25-high CD127-low cells may represent peripherally activated cells rather than bona fide Treg cells.

Including cysteine and phenylalanine, the CDR3 has 15 amino acids. Kept here is only the CDR3 DNA, which spans 45 bases and is read in frame from base 1. These records were also assigned to another study, of regulatory T cells. Per that second paper: The multiplex PCR used 52 forward TRBV primers and 13 reverse TRBJ primers, with assay-based and computational corrections for amplification bias. In patients, repertoires had restricted unique TRB V-J pairs and skewed V and J gene usage, with regulatory T cells showing the most marked changes. Between CD3G-deficient patients and healthy controls, the study compared T-cell receptor beta repertoires in sorted regulatory T cells, conventional CD4+ T cells and CD8+ T cells. Peripheral blood mononuclear cells were isolated by Ficoll density separation. Within the immunoSEQ assay, multiplex PCR amplified rearranged TRB loci from genomic DNA. An Illumina HiSeq platform was used to sequence the TRB amplicons. Custom algorithms error-filtered the raw sequences and aligned the raw sequences to reference gene sequences, after which the immunoSEQ online tools were used for analysis. Frequencies of productive and nonproductive TRB rearrangements were evaluated among both unique and total sequences. For group comparisons, t tests, Mann-Whitney tests or two-way ANOVA were performed in Prism software.

The chain links TRBV21-1 with TRBJ2-7; TRBD1, the D gene given by the table, was not confirmed from the DNA. TRBV21-1 is designated a pseudogene. The TCR comes from a human donor in good health. Sequencing was done on a sample of CD4+ effector T cells sorted from blood. The nucleotide sequence reads as follows: TGTGCCAGCAGCAAAGTTGGGGACAGGACGTACGAGCAGTACTTC. Its protein is CASSKVGDRTYEQYF.